What follows is one T cell receptor (beta chain) and its context. Its antigen is still unknown. Nothing much larger sits one base from this clone, and base qualities are not available. Frozen genomic DNA underwent high-throughput TCRbeta CDR3 sequencing by immunoSEQ, including PCR amplification, mapping, bias correction and internal controls. Per the original workflow: Only productive rearrangements were retained, with each unique TCRbeta sequence defined by its CDR3 nucleotide sequence together with its V and J gene. A sequence counted as donor-reactive only if the sequence showed at least 5-fold expansion in CFSE-low cells compared with unstimulated pre-transplant cells and had a frequency of at least 0.01%. Minimum frequency thresholds were set for each subject based on the unstimulated sample with the lowest template count, ensuring at least 90% detection power. Jensen-Shannon divergence between the top 1000 TCRbeta sequences post- versus pre-transplant served as the measure of repertoire turnover. Two-sided Fisher's exact tests were used to test for changes in the detection of donor-reactive sequences. TCRdb re-hosts the immuneACCESS table, in-frame sequences only. Its copies lack some clones; in the studies checked, an unresolved V gene accounts for under half of them, and the cause for the rest is not known. The V and J calls and clone size were taken over from that table, and D and trimming were inferred from the DNA. This sample holds some 110,000 clones; roughly four fifths were observed only once. The ten largest clonotypes hold over 0.9% of the sample.

The data belong to a study of T cell clones after liver transplantation (dated by TCRdb to the late 2010s). In terms of the full investigation: ITN030ST, the source of the samples, was a randomized trial that attempted immunosuppression withdrawal within 2 years of liver transplantation. Donor-reactive T cell clones were identified using TCRbeta sequencing after a pre-transplant mixed lymphocyte reaction and were then followed in post-transplant blood. As an antigen-independent comparator for the donor-reactive sequences, third party-reactive TCRbeta sequences from pre-transplant MLRs were identified as well. Three of the eight recipients were HCV-positive; the others were transplanted for non-autoimmune, non-viral indications. No induction therapy was given to the subjects, and standard immunosuppression was administered until randomization at 12-24 months post-transplant. Tolerance was defined as complete immunosuppression withdrawal for at least one year with no rise in liver enzymes beyond twice the upper limit of normal. Blood samples were taken pre-transplant, pre-randomization before withdrawal, and post-randomization after full withdrawal or failed withdrawal. A cohort of 8 liver transplant recipients was studied, of whom 3 were classified as tolerant and 5 as non-tolerant. Results the study describes overall, beyond this receptor: Low numbers of available donor cells limited the measurable donor-reactive repertoire in two subjects. The decline in donor-reactive sequences exceeded the decline in third party-reactive sequences, suggesting partial antigen-specific deletion that was unrelated to withdrawal success. In most of the 8 subjects, regardless of tolerance or HCV status, circulating donor-reactive CD4 TCRbeta sequences dropped significantly post-transplant. The conclusions were preliminary, being limited by small, heterogeneous patient numbers and by non-standardized post-transplant time points. Without allograft tissue specimens, donor-reactive T cells may have migrated into the graft rather than being deleted. When repertoire turnover was accounted for, significantly reduced detection of donor-reactive sequences was found in 7 of 8 subjects for CD4 and in 8 of 8 subjects for CD8.

According to the study, the label for this sample's time point signals: pre-transplant. Unstimulated PBMCs, after thawing, were stained for CD3, CD4 and CD8 and then FACS-sorted into CD3+CD4+ and CD3+CD8+ populations. Each of the 8 studied subjects was randomized to immunosuppression withdrawal. Genomic DNA was isolated with the Qiagen DNeasy Blood and Tissue Kit. Counted from cysteine to phenylalanine, this CDR3 has 13 amino acids. The only DNA kept is the CDR3, 39 bases in frame from the first base. From a lookup of the germline V gene, CDR1 and CDR2 are SNHLY and FYNNEI. Unmatched junction bases come to 8, with V trimmed by 7 bases and J by 8 bases.

Recombination connected TRBV2 to TRBJ2-3; TRBD2 aligns with 8 central bases. The specimen comprised CD4+ T cells from blood, sampled before liver transplant. This receptor was identified in a human donor who received a liver transplant. The CDR3 protein: CASTPGGELTQYF. The nucleotides are TGTGCCAGCACCCCCGGGGGGGAACTTACGCAGTATTTT.